This TCR beta chain comes out of a study of blood T cell repertoires in COVID-19. The CDR3 extends over 15 amino acids. The ends lost 8 bases at V and 2 bases at J; junction bases unmatched: 11. Germline V CDR1 and CDR2: MNHEY, SVGAGI. Clones were sequenced by immunoSEQ multiplex PCR, and TCRdb holds only the in-frame ones, with some missing. Of more than 65,000 clones listed, approximately 89% are singletons. The V call is TRBV6-5, the J call TRBJ1-2, with TRBD1 matching 7 bases. The receptor comes from a human donor in a cohort sampled during active COVID-19. Sequencing was carried out using peripheral blood. This CDR3 reads CASGQGVGTNYGYTF. The CDR3 bases are TGTGCCAGCGGGCAGGGGGTTGGGACCAACTATGGCTACACCTTC.